Each of the 15 T cell receptor beta chains below was sequenced from the same sample in a study of blood T cells in healthy people across ages. Primers used in a second PCR of roughly 7 to 12 cycles were a sample-barcoded 5' primer and a J-beta primer mix. TCRdb analysed the 5' RACE reads with MiXCR anew, one entry per CDR3 protein. The data contain roughly 800,000 distinct CDR3 sequences, about three fifths of them singletons. Sequenced: blood. The receptor set was obtained from a man under 40 in good health.

The chain joins TRBV28 to TRBJ2-4; 8 bases match TRBD1. The better agreement between TRBJ2-7 and the DNA end casts doubt on the J call. The length of the CDR3 is 16 residues. The germline V gene encodes CDR1 MDHEN and CDR2 SYDVKM. The CDR3 nucleotides read TGTGCCAGCAGTTACCAGTTGGGACAGGCAACCTACGAGCAGTACTTC. Protein: CASSYQLGQATYEQYF.

V and J are TRBV7-2 and TRBJ2-5, with D maybe TRBD1 (6 bases). There are 14 residues in the CDR3. Germline V gives CDR1 SGHTA, CDR2 FQGNSA. The V gene lost 5 bases and the J gene lost 5 bases, with 15 bases spanning the gap. In DNA, the CDR3 is TGTGCCAGCAGCCTTGAACAGGGATTGGAGACCCAGTACTTC. Protein sequence: CASSLEQGLETQYF.

With respect to this clonotype: The germline gene is not matched at one end of the junction; a read error may be the cause. CDR3 nucleotide sequence: TGCAGTACTAGTACCTACTTCGCGGGAGGTAATTATGAGCAGTTCTTC. It yields the protein CSTSTYFAGGNYEQFF. The V and J genes are TRBV20-1 and TRBJ2-1, with TRBD2 matching over 8 bases. The CDR3 is 16 amino acids. Looked up from germline, CDR1 is DFQATT and CDR2 is SNEGSKA (reference sequence).

CDR3 loop: CASSSNQGWVEQYF. In nucleotides, the CDR3 is TGTGCCAGCAGTTCGAATCAGGGATGGGTCGAGCAGTACTTC. V is TRBV27 and J is TRBJ2-7, with D perhaps TRBD1 (5 bases). Germline assignment: CDR1 MNHEY and CDR2 SMNVEV (reference sequence). Trimming pared 4 bases from V and 6 bases from J, leaving 16 bases between. The CDR3 runs 14 residues.

The sample holds a few counts of this clonotype. The chain links TRBV29-1 to TRBJ2-1; 10 bases line up with TRBD1. V lost 4 bases to trimming and J lost 7 bases; unmatched junction nucleotides: 4. The CDR3 spans 13 residues. The germline CDR1 and CDR2 sequences are SQVTM and ANQGSEA. CDR3 in amino acids: CSVAGQGYNEQFF. The CDR3 DNA is TGCAGCGTTGCGGGACAGGGGTATAATGAGCAGTTCTTC.

This chain links TRBV20-1 with TRBJ2-5; TRBD2 matches at 11 bases. The ends lost 4 bases at V and 2 bases at J; junction bases unmatched: 3. The length of the CDR3 is 14 residues. CDR1 and CDR2 (germline): DFQATT, SNEGSKA (reference sequence). CDR3 nucleotide sequence: TGCAGTGCTACTACTAGCGGGAGACAAGAGACCCAGTACTTC. Protein product: CSATTSGRQETQYF.

The chain carries TRBV5-1 and TRBJ2-7; 9 bases are a match to TRBD1. Germline V gene lookup returns CDR1 SGHRS and CDR2 YFSETQ. The V gene end was trimmed by 4 bases and the J gene end by 1 base; junction bases not matched to a gene: 9. This CDR3 comprises 16 residues. In nucleotides, the CDR3 is TGCGCCAGCAGCAAAACCCCGGGACAGGGATCCTACGAGCAGTACTTC. Its translation: CASSKTPGQGSYEQYF.

The chain joins TRBV21-1 to TRBJ2-4; the tabulated D call, TRBD2, remains unverified against the DNA. TRBV21-1 is a pseudogene segment. This CDR3 region has 17 residues. Here the CDR3 DNA reads TGTGCCAGCAGCAAAGGGCGAGGGCCACTAGCCAAAAACATTCAGTACTTC. Its translation is CASSKGRGPLAKNIQYF.

For this clonotype: At one end the junction does not follow the germline gene, possibly because of a read error. V is TRBV28 and J is TRBJ2-7; maybe TRBD2 (6 bases). The CDR3 length is 16 residues. Germline lookup yields CDR1 MDHEN and CDR2 SYDVKM. CDR3: CASSSIGGLLPYVQYF. CDR3 DNA: TGTGCCAGCAGTTCTATAGGCGGACTACTTCCCTACGTGCAGTACTTC.

This chain uses TRBV20-1 with TRBJ1-6; tentative D call: TRBD1 (5 bases). Germline lookup yields CDR1 DFQATT and CDR2 SNEGSKA (reference sequence). This CDR3 comprises 12 residues. Trimming shortened V by 5 bases and J by 18 bases, and 20 bases separated the two germline ends. CDR3 sequence reads: CSASQGVPGPHF. CDR3 nucleotides: TGCAGTGCTTCTCAAGGGGTTCCCGGGCCCCACTTT.

The chain employs TRBV27 and TRBJ2-6, with no clear D. CDR3 length equals 14 residues. V was trimmed by 1 base and J by 2 bases, leaving 3 bases between them. Germline V lookup: CDR1 MNHEY, CDR2 SMNVEV (reference sequence). The CDR3 bases are TGTGCCAGCAGTTTATTCCCTGGGGCCAACGTCCTGACTTTC. This translates into CASSLFPGANVLTF. Filled out from reference TRBV27 and TRBJ2-6, the complete variable domain reads EAQVTQNPRYLITVTGKKLTVTCSQNMNHEYMSWYRQDPGLGLRQIYYSMNVEVTDKGDVPEGYKVSRKEKRNFPLILESPSPNQTSLYFCASSLFPGANVLTFGAGSRLTVL.

This clonotype was picked up a small number of times. V is TRBV29-1 and J is TRBJ2-7, with unresolved D. CDR3 size: 12 residues. Deletions cut 1 base from V and 3 bases from J, with 7 bases between. Germline assignment: CDR1 SQVTM and CDR2 ANQGSEA. The CDR3 DNA is TGCAGCGTTGAAGTAGGGAACTACGAGCAGTACTTC. Residues: CSVEVGNYEQYF.

The sample holds one count of this clonotype. The chain has TRBV6-5 and TRBJ1-1, with D unresolved. The germline CDR1 and CDR2 sequences are MNHEY and SVGAGI. This CDR3 has 13 amino acids. V lost 2 bases to trimming and J lost 9 bases, with 13 bases between them. CDR3 sequence: CASSYGGASKAFF. Here the CDR3 DNA reads TGTGCCAGCAGTTACGGCGGCGCGTCTAAAGCTTTCTTT.

The genes are TRBV5-1 and TRBJ2-3; no clear D gene. V was cut by 0 bases and J by 6 bases, with 11 bases left in between. The CDR3 has 14 residues. CDR1 and CDR2 (germline): SGHRS, YFSETQ. For the CDR3, the DNA is TGCGCCAGCAGCTTGGCCATGCAAGTGGATACGCAGTATTTT. It specifies CASSLAMQVDTQYF.

The chain carries TRBV6-5 and TRBJ2-1, with D perhaps given as TRBD1 or TRBD2 (7 bases each). V dropped 8 bases and J dropped 4 bases, with 18 bases sitting between them. The CDR3 covers 15 residues. CDR1 is MNHEY and CDR2 is SVGAGI in the germline V gene. The CDR3 is CASGAGGELYNEQFF. CDR3 DNA: TGTGCCAGCGGGGCAGGGGGGGAGCTATACAATGAGCAGTTCTTC.